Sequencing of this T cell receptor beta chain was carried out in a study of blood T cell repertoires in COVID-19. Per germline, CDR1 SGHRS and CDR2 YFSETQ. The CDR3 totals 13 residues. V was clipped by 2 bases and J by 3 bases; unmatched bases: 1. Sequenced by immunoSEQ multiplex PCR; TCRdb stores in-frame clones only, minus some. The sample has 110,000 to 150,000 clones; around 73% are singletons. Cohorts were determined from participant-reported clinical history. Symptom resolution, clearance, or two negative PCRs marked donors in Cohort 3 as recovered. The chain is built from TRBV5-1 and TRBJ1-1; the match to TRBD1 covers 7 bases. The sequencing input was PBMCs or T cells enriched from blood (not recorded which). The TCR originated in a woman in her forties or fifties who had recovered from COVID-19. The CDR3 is CASSFDRDTEAFF. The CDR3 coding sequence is TGCGCCAGCAGCTTCGACAGGGACACTGAAGCTTTCTTT. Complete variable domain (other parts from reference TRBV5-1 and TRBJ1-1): KAGVTQTPRYLIKTRGQQVTLSCSPISGHRSVSWYQQTPGQGLQFLFEYFSETQRNKGNFPGRFSGRQFSNSRSEMNVSTLELGDSALYLCASSFDRDTEAFFGQGTRLTVV.